This TCR beta chain was sequenced for a study of blood T cells in healthy people across ages. Germline V gene data show CDR1 as MNHNY and CDR2 as SVGAGI (reference sequence). This CDR3 has 14 amino acids. V shed 6 bases and J 1 base; nucleotides not matched to a gene: 0. A second PCR, run for roughly 7 to 11 cycles, used a sample-barcoded 5' primer plus a J-beta primer mix. MiXCR was run by TCRdb on the 5' RACE reads, yielding one entry per CDR3 protein. The data show about 1.4 million distinct CDR3 sequences, approximately 59% seen once. This clonotype was recorded a few times. The TCR originated in a man aged 18 to 35 in good health. V is TRBV6-6 and J is TRBJ2-5, with 12 bases matching TRBD2. The specimen was blood. CDR3 sequence: CASRTSGSQETQYF. CDR3 nucleotides: TGTGCCAGCAGGACTAGCGGGAGCCAAGAGACCCAGTACTTC.